Each of the 24 T cell receptor beta chains below was sequenced from the same sample in a study of T cells in Graves' hyperthyroidism and ophthalmopathy (dated by TCRdb to the late 2010s). Libraries were built with multiplex PCR. Data came from an Illumina HiSeq 2000. The TCR beta CDR3 regions were amplified from the RNA transcripts. For the first round of RT-PCR on the TCR CDR3, the HTBI primer set was used together with the Qiagen OneStep RT-PCR kit. In TCRdb, the public reads were trimmed at Q25 with fastp and aligned with MiXCR, with productive beta chains retained. CDR3 protein duplicates are merged, each entry listing the most common genes and DNA. This sample holds hundreds of thousands of distinct CDR3 sequences; about 45% were observed only once. Of the sample, about 7.2% falls within the top ten clones. Sequencing used peripheral blood or thyroid tissue (not recorded which). These receptor sequences come from an adult man with Graves' disease, either hyperthyroidism or ophthalmopathy (not recorded which).

This clonotype appeared once. This chain links TRBV7-9 with TRBJ2-7; a possible D gene is TRBD2 (6 bases). Germline values: CDR1 SEHNR, CDR2 FQNEAQ (reference sequence). Trimming left V 6 bases short and J 0 bases short, with 15 bases between. This CDR3 contains 15 residues. The CDR3 DNA sequence: TGTGCCAGCAGTTTTGTCGGGGGAAGCTCCTACGAGCAGTACTTC. This translates into CASSFVGGSSYEQYF.

This chain connects TRBV25-1 to TRBJ2-7; the D is unclear. From germline, CDR1 is MGHDK and CDR2 SYGVNS. The V end was cut by 6 bases, the J end by 1 base, with 13 bases between. This CDR3 is built from 14 residues. The DNA for the CDR3 is TGTGCCAGCAGCCAATGGTCAGTGTCCTACGAGCAGTACTTC. It specifies CASSQWSVSYEQYF.

In regard to this clonotype: A junction boundary mismatches the germline segment, possibly from a read error. This chain links TRBV7-2 with TRBJ2-7; a possible D gene is TRBD2 (5 bases). Per germline, CDR1 SGHTA and CDR2 FQGNSA. The CDR3 covers 15 residues. This CDR3 reads CVSSLAVGAAYEQYF. The CDR3 DNA sequence: TGTGTCAGCAGCTTAGCCGTGGGAGCCGCCTACGAGCAGTACTTC.

V is TRBV6-5 and J is TRBJ1-1; maybe TRBD1 (5 bases). Trimming cost V 5 bases and J 11 bases, with 33 bases left between them. The germline gives CDR1 MNHEY, CDR2 SVGAGI. The CDR3 covers 18 residues. The CDR3: CASSDGGMASRFLRWAFF. DNA for the CDR3: TGTGCCAGCAGTGACGGGGGTATGGCCAGCAGGTTTTTGAGGTGGGCTTTCTTT.

This clonotype was detected only once. One base away lies a much larger clone, so this may be a sequencing read error. V usage is TRBV7-9 and J usage is TRBJ1-2; D is undetermined. The CDR3 has 13 residues. Germline CDR1 is SEHNR and CDR2 is FQNEAQ (reference sequence). V was clipped by 2 bases and J by 8 bases, with 12 bases between them. The CDR3 nucleotides read TGTGCCAGCAGCTTAACGTCGGGTATAGGCTACACCTTC. Its protein product is CASSLTSGIGYTF.

This clonotype was counted once. Since no conserved phenylalanine or tryptophan closes the CDR3, a read error is the likely cause. No DNA is shown, since the ends of the CDR3 on it are uncertain; the CDR3 is the one TCRdb lists. The chain carries TRBV10-3 and TRBJ2-7; the table assigns TRBD2, which was not confirmed against the DNA. CDR1 and CDR2 (germline): ENHRY, SYGVKD. The CDR3 is 8 residues long, counting both termini. CDR3 loop: CAISAVAG.

This clonotype was picked up many times. The V and J genes are TRBV10-2 and TRBJ1-5; D might be TRBD1 (6 bases). Trimming left V 2 bases short and J 4 bases short, with 15 bases between. Per germline, CDR1 WSHSY and CDR2 SAAADI. The CDR3 length is 16 residues. This chain's CDR3 is CASSEEDSPLNQPQHF. CDR3 bases: TGCGCCAGCAGTGAGGAGGACAGCCCTTTAAATCAGCCCCAGCATTTT.

This chain joins TRBV2 and TRBJ1-3; the D is unclear. Germline assignment: CDR1 SNHLY and CDR2 FYNNEI. Trimming pared 6 bases from V and 0 bases from J, leaving 15 bases between. The CDR3 is made up of 16 amino acids. In DNA form, the CDR3 reads TGTGCCAGCAGCGTCTATGACACGGACTCTGGAAACACCATATATTTT. Translated, it gives CASSVYDTDSGNTIYF.

This clonotype was counted between two and nine times. Mismatch with germline at one junction end may stem from a read error. The V call is TRBV2, the J call TRBJ1-2; 7 positions match TRBD1. The CDR3 totals 15 residues. Germline V gene lookup returns CDR1 SNHLY and CDR2 FYNNEI. The DNA for the CDR3 is TGCGCCAGCAGCACCCACAGGGGTTGGAACTATGGCTACACCTTC. Its protein is CASSTHRGWNYGYTF. The whole variable domain, remainder taken from reference TRBV2 and TRBJ1-2, is EPEVTQTPSHQVTQMGQEVILRCVPISNHLYFYWYRQILGQKVEFLVSFYNNEISEKSEIFDDQFSVERPDGSNFTLKIRSTKLEDSAMYFCASSTHRGWNYGYTFGSGTRLTVV.

The CDR3 reads CAISESGQGRNQPQHF. For the CDR3, the DNA is TGTGCCATCAGTGAGTCCGGACAGGGACGCAATCAGCCCCAGCATTTT. The chain is built from TRBV10-3 and TRBJ1-5; TRBD1 aligns across 8 bases. V lost 0 bases, J lost 2 bases, and 3 bases stayed unmatched. The CDR3 loop spans 16 amino acids. Germline V gene lookup returns CDR1 ENHRY and CDR2 SYGVKD.

This clonotype turned up a few times. The genes are TRBV7-8 and TRBJ1-1; no firm D call. Trimming left V 5 bases short and J 4 bases short, with 17 bases between. The germline V gene encodes CDR1 SGHVS and CDR2 FQNEAQ. The length of the CDR3 is 15 residues. The CDR3 protein is CASSQEMGKGTEAFF. CDR3 DNA: TGTGCCAGCAGCCAAGAGATGGGAAAGGGCACTGAAGCTTTCTTT.

On this clonotype itself: A read error may be the cause here, since a much bigger clone is one base away. The chain joins TRBV2 to TRBJ1-5; D call uncertain. The germline V and J ends were trimmed by 7 bases and 7 bases, with 20 bases remaining between them. CDR3 length: 15 residues. Germline CDR1 SNHLY, CDR2 FYNNEI. The CDR3 nucleotides read TGTGCCAGCACTGAGGAGGCCGGGTCGGGGCAGCCCCAGCATTTT. Translated, it gives CASTEEAGSGQPQHF.

The rearrangement joins TRBV2 to TRBJ1-1; D is unresolved. V was trimmed by 7 bases and J by 0 bases, leaving 15 bases between them. CDR1 and CDR2 from the germline V gene are SNHLY and FYNNEI. The length of the CDR3 is 15 residues. The CDR3: CASIYDKTMNTEAFF. DNA of the CDR3: TGTGCCAGCATATACGACAAGACCATGAACACTGAAGCTTTCTTT.

The CDR3 DNA follows: TGTGCCAGCAGTTTAAGGGGGAGGGCCCGAGAGACCCAGTACTTC. It codes for CASSLRGRARETQYF. The chain carries TRBV12-3 or TRBV12-4 and TRBJ2-5, with D perhaps TRBD2 (7 bases). The V and J ends lost 2 bases and 4 bases respectively, with 14 bases between them. The CDR3 loop spans 15 amino acids.

The chain carries TRBV29-1 and TRBJ1-2; unclear D gene. The CDR3 extends over 12 amino acids. Germline V gene data show CDR1 as SQVTM and CDR2 as ANQGSEA. CDR3 in amino acids: CSYVRQDYGYTF. The CDR3 region has the DNA TGCAGTTACGTGCGGCAGGATTATGGCTACACCTTC.

The V gene is TRBV6-4, the J gene TRBJ1-6; D gene unclear. The CDR3 sequence is 14 residues long. Trimming took off 5 bases at V and 9 bases at J, with 14 bases between the two ends. Germline CDR1 MRHNA, CDR2 SNTAGT. The CDR3 nucleotides read TGTGCCAGCAGTCCGGGCCAACCGGGTTCACCCCTCCACTTT. As protein: CASSPGQPGSPLHF.

This clonotype was counted a few times. This chain joins TRBV5-1 and TRBJ2-5, with D uncertain. Germline CDR1 SGHRS, CDR2 YFSETQ. The CDR3 runs to 14 residues. V shed 1 base and J shed 1 base, with 8 bases lying between them. DNA of the CDR3: TGCGCCAGCAGCTTGAGCCACAGCCAAGAGACCCAGTACTTC. It yields the protein CASSLSHSQETQYF.

The genes are TRBV2 and TRBJ2-6; D is ambiguous. Germline V gives CDR1 SNHLY, CDR2 FYNNEI. CDR3 length: 14 amino acids. V lost 6 bases and J 2 bases, leaving 8 bases between the germline ends. CDR3 coding DNA: TGTGCCAGCAGCCTACAGACTGGGGCCAACGTCCTGACTTTC. This translates into CASSLQTGANVLTF.

This clonotype was seen a handful of times. The CDR3 DNA reads as TGCAGCGTTAGAGACAGTGGAGGGGCACGATACGGCTACACCTTC. Amino acids: CSVRDSGGARYGYTF. The genes are TRBV29-1 and TRBJ1-2; TRBD1 might be the D (5 bases). The ends were cut back, 5 bases at V and 8 bases at J, with 24 bases in the middle. The CDR3 spans 15 residues. Germline lookup yields CDR1 SQVTM and CDR2 ANQGSEA.

This clonotype came up a few times. The V and J genes are TRBV5-1 and TRBJ1-1, with D possibly being TRBD1 (5 bases). Between the trimmed V and J ends, which lost 5 bases and 0 bases, there was a span of 11 bases. Germline lookup yields CDR1 SGHRS and CDR2 YFSETQ. The CDR3 is 14 residues long. The CDR3 DNA is TGCGCCAGCAGAAGACAGCAAATGAACACTGAAGCTTTCTTT. Protein product: CASRRQQMNTEAFF.

Comment on this clonotype: A single base separates this from a much larger clone, so it may be a read error. The chain has TRBV7-8 and TRBJ2-7, with 9 bases aligning to TRBD1. This CDR3 has 14 residues. V shed 7 bases and J 5 bases; nucleotides not matched to a gene: 9. Germline CDR1 and CDR2: SGHVS and FQNEAQ. CDR3 coding DNA: TGTGCCAGCAACGCCACAGGGGGCTTCGACGAGCAGTACTTC. Translating gives CASNATGGFDEQYF. The full variable domain, completed using reference TRBV7-8 and TRBJ2-7, is GAGVSQSPRYKVAKRGQDVALRCDPISGHVSLFWYQQALGQGPEFLTYFQNEAQLDKSGLPSDRFFAERPEGSVSTLKIQRTQQEDSAVYLCASNATGGFDEQYFGPGTRLTVT.

This clonotype was counted only a few times. V gene TRBV7-8 combines with J gene TRBJ1-6; D may be TRBD1 (5 bases). The CDR3 has 15 amino acids. From germline, CDR1 is SGHVS and CDR2 FQNEAQ. Deletions cut 6 bases from V and 6 bases from J, with 15 bases between. The CDR3 coding sequence is TGTGCCAGCAGTTACGATGCAGGGCTTAATTCACCCCTCCACTTT. Encoded protein: CASSYDAGLNSPLHF.

Many counts were recorded for this clonotype. V usage is TRBV25-1 and J usage is TRBJ2-3; D is unclear. V lost 6 bases and J 3 bases, leaving 4 bases between the germline ends. The CDR3 has 11 amino acids. Germline values: CDR1 MGHDK, CDR2 SYGVNS. The CDR3 nucleotides are TGTGCCAGCAGCTCGACAGATACGCAGTATTTT. It encodes CASSSTDTQYF.

Here the CDR3 reads CASSVGTGARMNTEAFF. The CDR3 bases are TGTGCCAGCAGCGTCGGGACAGGGGCCCGAATGAACACTGAAGCTTTCTTT. The genes are TRBV13 and TRBJ1-1, with TRBD1 matching over 10 bases. The CDR3 is 17 amino acids. Germline V gene sequence: CDR1 PRHDT, CDR2 FYEKMQ (reference sequence). V dropped 5 bases and J dropped 0; count of bases not matched to a gene: 9.